This TCR beta chain was identified during a study of Ad26.COV2.S vaccination and SARS-CoV-2 variants. Using immunoSEQ multiplex PCR, the repertoire was profiled, and TCRdb retains in-frame clones only, with some absent. The data show fewer than 400,000 clones, 89% seen once. The treatment: 15 to 20 received Ad26.COV2.S at low or high dose, single or two shots; several received placebo; per-sample allocation not given. All samples were drawn on day 63, counting from the first vaccine or placebo injection. In regard to this clone: Its antigen is not identified.

The CDR3 length is 15 residues. V was clipped by 1 base and J by 4 bases, with 13 bases between them. Germline V gives CDR1 SEHNR, CDR2 FQNEAQ (reference sequence). Overall study findings and caveats: Measurement of non-spike TCR breadth gave similar results in vaccine and placebo recipients. Spike-specific TCR breadth in vaccine recipients exceeded that seen in placebo recipients. Estimates derived from TCR breadth and depth analyses may have underestimated total T cell responses.

The sequence was collected from a person aged 18-65 years who received the Ad26.COV2.S COVID-19 vaccine or a placebo. Sequenced here: peripheral blood, sampled in a trial of Ad26.COV2.S vaccine versus placebo. V gene TRBV7-9 combines with J gene TRBJ2-5; D possibly corresponds to TRBD1 (6 bases). CDR3 sequence: CASSLGTRGGETQYF. The CDR3 nucleotides read TGTGCCAGCAGCTTAGGGACCCGAGGGGGAGAGACCCAGTACTTC.